The sequence of this T cell receptor (beta chain) was determined in a study of cytomegalovirus exposure and HLA in healthy donors. Study-wide background: Of the donors genotyped, several hundred in all, 75% to 85% fell in the Caucasian-associated ancestry cluster.

PCR was performed using 60 Vbeta and 13 Jbeta primers. Produced via immunoSEQ multiplex PCR; TCRdb's table is partial and in-frame only. The profile shows about 120,000 clones, 70% to 80% of them singletons. V was pared by 4 bases and J by 4 bases, with 7 bases of the junction left unmatched. The CDR3 consists of 16 residues. CDR1 and CDR2 from the germline V gene are SGHNT and YYREEE (reference sequence). The sample taken for sequencing was PBMCs. This receptor was identified in a female donor in good health and CMV-seronegative. The rearrangement uses TRBV5-4 and TRBJ2-1; 11 nucleotides line up with TRBD2. CDR3 nucleotides: TGTGCCAGCAGCCCACCCGGGACTAGCGGTTACAATGAGCAGTTCTTC. Translating gives CASSPPGTSGYNEQFF. The complete variable domain, with remaining parts taken from reference TRBV5-4 and TRBJ2-1, reads ETGVTQSPTHLIKTRGQQVTLRCSSQSGHNTVSWYQQALGQGPQFIFQYYREEENGRGNFPPRFSGLQFPNYSSELNVNALELDDSALYLCASSPPGTSGYNEQFFGPGTRLTVL.